These T cell receptor beta chains were read from a single sample in a study of Ad26.COV2.S vaccination and SARS-CoV-2 variants. TCRdb keeps only in-frame clones here, not all; method: immunoSEQ multiplex PCR. The table has a few hundred thousand clones, 83% seen once. This specimen consisted of peripheral blood, obtained in a trial of Ad26.COV2.S vaccine versus placebo. These receptor sequences come from a person aged 18-60 years who received the Ad26.COV2.S COVID-19 vaccine or a placebo. The CDR3 runs from the conserved cysteine through the conserved F or W. The D gene is left open where the match is weak. A clone size is listed for some rows: how often the clone was seen (once, few, many), or a class if it is expanded.

cdr3_length: 17
j_call: TRBJ2-2
clone_size: few
v_call: TRBV5-1
d_call: TRBD1
cdr3_aa: CASSLGTGNTNTGELFF
cdr3_nt: TGCGCCAGCAGCTTGGGGACAGGAAATACGAACACCGGGGAGCTGTTTTTT

cdr3_length: 13
j_call: TRBJ2-6
clone_size: .
v_call: TRBV27
d_call: .
cdr3_aa: CASSLVRANVLTF
cdr3_nt: TGTGCCAGCAGCCTGGTGAGGGCCAACGTCCTGACTTTC

cdr3_length: 15
j_call: TRBJ2-2
clone_size: .
v_call: TRBV7-2
d_call: TRBD2
cdr3_aa: CASSFRDYTTGELFF
cdr3_nt: TGTGCCAGCAGCTTCCGGGACTACACCACCGGGGAGCTGTTTTTT

cdr3_length: 16
j_call: TRBJ2-2
clone_size: .
v_call: TRBV11-1
d_call: TRBD1
cdr3_aa: CASSRLTGLNTGELFF
cdr3_nt: TGTGCCAGCAGCCGCCTGACAGGGTTGAACACCGGGGAGCTGTTTTTT

cdr3_length: 14
j_call: TRBJ2-3
clone_size: many
v_call: TRBV5-4
d_call: .
cdr3_aa: CASSLAGGTDTQYF
cdr3_nt: TGTGCCAGCAGCTTGGCAGGTGGCACAGATACGCAGTATTTT

cdr3_length: 16
j_call: TRBJ1-5
clone_size: many
v_call: TRBV19
d_call: .
cdr3_aa: CASSTLGGGSNQPQHF
cdr3_nt: TGTGCCAGTAGTACTCTGGGGGGGGGCAGCAATCAGCCCCAGCATTTT

cdr3_length: 14
j_call: TRBJ1-2
clone_size: .
v_call: TRBV7-9
d_call: .
cdr3_aa: CASSLVQTNYGYTF
cdr3_nt: TGTGCCAGCAGCTTAGTACAGACCAACTATGGCTACACCTTC

cdr3_length: 13
j_call: TRBJ2-3
clone_size: once
v_call: TRBV24-1
d_call: TRBD2
cdr3_aa: CATSDPGGDTQYF
cdr3_nt: TGTGCCACCAGTGACCCGGGGGGGGATACGCAGTATTTT

cdr3_length: 16
j_call: TRBJ1-1
clone_size: .
v_call: TRBV9
d_call: .
cdr3_aa: CASSAVVQGGGTEAFF
cdr3_nt: TGTGCCAGCAGCGCCGTAGTACAGGGAGGAGGGACTGAAGCTTTCTTT

cdr3_length: 14
j_call: TRBJ2-5
clone_size: .
v_call: TRBV18
d_call: .
cdr3_aa: CASSRGRGQETQYF
cdr3_nt: TGTGCCAGCTCACGGGGCAGGGGCCAAGAGACCCAGTACTTC

cdr3_length: 16
j_call: TRBJ1-4
clone_size: .
v_call: TRBV6-2/TRBV6-3
d_call: .
cdr3_aa: CASSYFGAWTNEKLFF
cdr3_nt: TGTGCCAGCAGTTACTTCGGCGCGTGGACTAATGAAAAACTGTTTTTT

cdr3_length: 16
j_call: TRBJ2-5
clone_size: .
v_call: TRBV14
d_call: .
cdr3_aa: CASSQDMGSWRETQYF
cdr3_nt: TGTGCCAGCAGCCAAGACATGGGTTCCTGGAGGGAGACCCAGTACTTC

cdr3_length: 13
j_call: TRBJ1-1
clone_size: .
v_call: TRBV2
d_call: TRBD1
cdr3_aa: CASSTGENTEAFF
cdr3_nt: TGTGCCAGCAGTACAGGGGAGAACACTGAAGCTTTCTTT

cdr3_length: 14
j_call: TRBJ2-5
clone_size: .
v_call: TRBV6-2/TRBV6-3
d_call: .
cdr3_aa: CASSYSGSRETQYF
cdr3_nt: TGTGCCAGCAGTTACTCAGGCAGTAGAGAGACCCAGTACTTC

cdr3_length: 15
j_call: TRBJ2-2
clone_size: .
v_call: TRBV4-1
d_call: .
cdr3_aa: CASSQPGSNTGELFF
cdr3_nt: TGCGCCAGCAGCCAACCGGGATCGAACACCGGGGAGCTGTTTTTT

cdr3_length: 12
j_call: TRBJ2-5
clone_size: .
v_call: TRBV10-2
d_call: .
cdr3_aa: CASNLDAETQYF
cdr3_nt: TGCGCCAGCAATTTAGACGCGGAGACCCAGTACTTC

cdr3_length: 14
j_call: TRBJ2-6
clone_size: .
v_call: TRBV7-2
d_call: .
cdr3_aa: CASSFRSGANVLTF
cdr3_nt: TGTGCCAGCAGCTTTCGATCCGGGGCCAACGTCCTGACTTTC

cdr3_length: 14
j_call: TRBJ1-2
clone_size: .
v_call: TRBV4-1
d_call: .
cdr3_aa: CASSQTTGPPGYTF
cdr3_nt: TGCGCCAGCAGCCAGACAACAGGTCCCCCGGGCTACACCTTC

cdr3_length: 11
j_call: TRBJ2-3
clone_size: once
v_call: TRBV7-3
d_call: .
cdr3_aa: CASSTGDTQYF
cdr3_nt: TGTGCCAGCAGCACAGGGGATACGCAGTATTTT

cdr3_length: 13
j_call: TRBJ1-2
clone_size: .
v_call: TRBV30
d_call: TRBD1
cdr3_aa: CACPPGQGPGYTF
cdr3_nt: TGTGCCTGTCCTCCGGGACAGGGTCCTGGCTACACCTTC

cdr3_length: 13
j_call: TRBJ1-2
clone_size: .
v_call: TRBV5-1
d_call: .
cdr3_aa: CASSPDSLYGYTF
cdr3_nt: TGCGCCAGCAGCCCGGACTCACTCTATGGCTACACCTTC

cdr3_length: 15
j_call: TRBJ2-7
clone_size: .
v_call: TRBV11-2
d_call: .
cdr3_aa: CASSLGGSSSYEQYF
cdr3_nt: TGTGCCAGCAGCTTAGGCGGTTCAAGCTCCTACGAGCAGTACTTC

cdr3_length: 14
j_call: TRBJ1-1
clone_size: .
v_call: TRBV18
d_call: .
cdr3_aa: CASSVRELDTEAFF
cdr3_nt: TGTGCCAGCTCAGTCAGGGAGTTGGACACTGAAGCTTTCTTT

cdr3_length: 14
j_call: TRBJ1-5
clone_size: .
v_call: TRBV27
d_call: .
cdr3_aa: CASGFGQFNQPQHF
cdr3_nt: TGTGCCAGCGGATTTGGACAGTTCAATCAGCCCCAGCATTTT

cdr3_length: 15
j_call: TRBJ1-4
clone_size: .
v_call: TRBV5-5
d_call: TRBD1
cdr3_aa: CASSLPDRGNEKLFF
cdr3_nt: TGTGCCAGCAGCTTACCCGACAGGGGGAATGAAAAACTGTTTTTT

cdr3_length: 16
j_call: TRBJ2-7
clone_size: .
v_call: TRBV7-9
d_call: TRBD2
cdr3_aa: CASTNGGGAVFYEQYF
cdr3_nt: TGTGCCAGCACCAACGGCGGGGGGGCCGTGTTCTACGAGCAGTACTTC

cdr3_length: 14
j_call: TRBJ1-5
clone_size: .
v_call: TRBV7-8
d_call: TRBD1
cdr3_aa: CASSSDRSAWPQHF
cdr3_nt: TGTGCCAGCAGCTCGGACAGGTCTGCTTGGCCCCAGCATTTT

cdr3_length: 17
j_call: TRBJ2-1
clone_size: .
v_call: TRBV19
d_call: .
cdr3_aa: CASSITGPSFSYNEQFF
cdr3_nt: TGTGCCAGTAGTATAACCGGACCTTCCTTCTCCTACAATGAGCAGTTCTTC

cdr3_length: 17
j_call: TRBJ1-6
clone_size: .
v_call: TRBV9
d_call: .
cdr3_aa: CASSVGDRSAYNSPLHF
cdr3_nt: TGTGCCAGCAGCGTAGGAGACAGGTCGGCATATAATTCACCCCTCCACTTT

cdr3_length: 15
j_call: TRBJ2-1
clone_size: .
v_call: TRBV9
d_call: .
cdr3_aa: CASSVDNGPYNEQFF
cdr3_nt: TGTGCCAGCAGCGTAGACAACGGACCCTACAATGAGCAGTTCTTC

cdr3_length: 16
j_call: TRBJ2-1
clone_size: .
v_call: TRBV5-1
d_call: .
cdr3_aa: CASSLLGQGIYNEQFF
cdr3_nt: TGCGCCAGCAGCTTGCTCGGGCAGGGGATTTACAATGAGCAGTTCTTC

cdr3_length: 15
j_call: TRBJ1-5
clone_size: .
v_call: TRBV7-9
d_call: TRBD1
cdr3_aa: CASSPQGNSNQPQHF
cdr3_nt: TGTGCCAGCAGCCCACAGGGGAATAGCAATCAGCCCCAGCATTTT

cdr3_length: 16
j_call: TRBJ2-1
clone_size: .
v_call: TRBV3-1/TRBV3-2
d_call: TRBD2
cdr3_aa: CASSTGWTSGYNEQFF
cdr3_nt: TGTGCCAGCAGCACGGGGTGGACTAGCGGCTACAATGAGCAGTTCTTC

cdr3_length: 12
j_call: TRBJ2-5
clone_size: .
v_call: TRBV14
d_call: .
cdr3_aa: CASSQGRETQYF
cdr3_nt: TGTGCCAGCAGCCAAGGAAGAGAGACCCAGTACTTC

cdr3_length: 13
j_call: TRBJ1-1
clone_size: .
v_call: TRBV27
d_call: .
cdr3_aa: CASSLMSSGEAFF
cdr3_nt: TGTGCCAGCAGTTTAATGTCGTCGGGGGAAGCTTTCTTT

cdr3_length: 15
j_call: TRBJ2-2
clone_size: .
v_call: TRBV27
d_call: .
cdr3_aa: CASSLRGVGTGELFF
cdr3_nt: TGTGCCAGCAGTTTGCGGGGCGTGGGCACCGGGGAGCTGTTTTTT

cdr3_length: 13
j_call: TRBJ2-3
clone_size: .
v_call: TRBV6-6
d_call: TRBD2
cdr3_aa: CATLAGDTDTQYF
cdr3_nt: TGTGCCACTCTAGCGGGGGACACAGATACGCAGTATTTT

cdr3_length: 16
j_call: TRBJ2-1
clone_size: .
v_call: TRBV11-2
d_call: .
cdr3_aa: CASRYVDTGSYNEQFF
cdr3_nt: TGTGCCAGCAGATACGTGGACACTGGCTCCTACAATGAGCAGTTCTTC

cdr3_length: 13
j_call: TRBJ1-2
clone_size: .
v_call: TRBV24-1
d_call: .
cdr3_aa: CATSAGQGYGYTF
cdr3_nt: TGTGCCACCAGTGCGGGGCAGGGTTATGGCTACACCTTC

cdr3_length: 16
j_call: TRBJ2-7
clone_size: .
v_call: TRBV5-1
d_call: .
cdr3_aa: CASREVQGLDPYEQYF
cdr3_nt: TGCGCCAGCAGAGAGGTACAGGGCCTGGACCCCTACGAGCAGTACTTC

cdr3_length: 15
j_call: TRBJ1-4
clone_size: .
v_call: TRBV7-2
d_call: .
cdr3_aa: CASSFAITTNEKLFF
cdr3_nt: TGTGCCAGCAGCTTTGCGATAACAACTAATGAAAAACTGTTTTTT

cdr3_length: 15
j_call: TRBJ2-7
clone_size: .
v_call: TRBV7-3
d_call: TRBD2
cdr3_aa: CASSLGLAGVSEQYF
cdr3_nt: TGTGCCAGCAGCTTAGGACTAGCGGGAGTAAGCGAGCAGTACTTC